The subject of this entry is one T cell receptor (beta chain). Its antigen is unknown. There are no base qualities to consult, and no much larger clone falls within one base. The trial excluded patients who had a history of autoimmune disease or were on systemic immunosuppression. Peripheral blood for TCR sequencing was collected from all dose cohorts at baseline, on cycle 4 day 1, and on cycle 7 day 1. The samples were drawn from a first-in-human, open-label, multicenter phase I dose-escalation trial of ivuxolimab. Adults with locally advanced or metastatic melanoma, renal cell, hepatocellular, or head and neck squamous cell carcinoma were enrolled in the trial. Before TCR sequencing, CD4+ T cells and CD8+ T cells were sorted from peripheral blood as separate populations. The junction carries 20 bases between V and J, which are trimmed by 7 bases and 4 bases respectively. Inclusive of the bounding cysteine and phenylalanine, the CDR3 is 16 residues long. The DNA shown is the 48-base CDR3, in frame from base 1. The germline V gene (reference sequence) yields LNHDA for CDR1 and SQIVND for CDR2.

For sequencing of the TCRbeta CDR3 region, genomic DNA was extracted from the sorted cells. The immunoSEQ Assay was used to sequence the TCRbeta CDR3 regions. TCRdb took this table from immuneACCESS and kept in-frame rearrangements with V and J called. Such tables lack part of the clones; where checked against another copy, unresolved V genes explain under half of the gap, and the rest is unexplained. This sample has tens of thousands of clones in its table, and 87% of those were observed once. The ten biggest clones cover more than 13% of the sample. The sample belongs to a study of OX40 agonist ivuxolimab in advanced cancers. About the investigation overall: The costimulatory receptor OX40 (CD134) was targeted by ivuxolimab, a fully human IgG2 agonistic monoclonal antibody. Of the approximately 53 patients in dose escalation, about 20 had hepatocellular carcinoma, some 15 had melanoma, 9 had renal cell carcinoma and 9 had head and neck cancer. Prior anti-PD-1, anti-PD-L1 or anti-CTLA-4 therapy was permitted, and about two fifths of dose-escalation patients had received checkpoint inhibitors. Partial responses occurred in three dose-escalation patients, of whom one had hepatocellular carcinoma and two had cutaneous melanoma. The point of sequencing TCRbeta in the periphery was to test whether ivuxolimab changed TCR sequence diversity and drove clonal T-cell expansion. Intravenous ivuxolimab was administered to patients every 2 weeks at six dose levels: 0.01, 0.1, 0.3, 1.5, 3 and 10 mg/kg. The paper reports the monotherapy dose-escalation portion (N of about 52 patients) of the phase I ivuxolimab trial. In the dose-escalation cohort, more than 75% of patients were male, and the mean age was about 55 years, with a range of roughly 20 to 85.

Points the paper makes about the study in general: In partial responders in the 0.1-3.0 mg/kg groups, normalized peripheral clonal expansion was found to be among the lowest, especially among CD8+ T cells. After ivuxolimab, expanded clones were on average more numerous among CD8+ T cells than among CD4+ T cells. Which antigens the clonally expanded peripheral T cells were specific for was not determined. At doses of 0.1 to 3.0 mg/kg, clonal expansion of both CD4+ and CD8+ blood T cells was observed from baseline to week 6. Low levels of normalized T-cell clonal expansion were also seen in some patients who did not respond.

Rearrangement joined TRBV19 to TRBJ1-3, and possibly TRBD1, on 5 matching bases. The specimen comprised CD4+ or CD8+ T cells sorted from blood, sampled in a trial of the OX40 agonist ivuxolimab. This TCR came from an adult with an advanced solid tumor such as melanoma, head and neck, liver or kidney cancer. For the CDR3, the sequence is CASTTMLRGSGNTIYF. The DNA sequence reads TGTGCCAGTACCACGATGTTGAGGGGCTCGGGAAACACCATATATTTT.